The clone carrying this T cell receptor beta chain was seen a handful of times. The record originates from a study of blood T cell repertoires in COVID-19. Whole-study context: Collection of acute and convalescent COVID-19 samples took place in the United States, Italy and Spain. From T cells, B-cell-depleted T cells, or PBMCs came the material, which was cDNA or gDNA.

Germline trimming cut 8 bases from V and 0 bases from J; bases unmatched to any gene: 4. This CDR3 has 15 residues. Germline V lookup: CDR1 SGHTA, CDR2 FQGTGA. Authors' methods: Amplification with reference gene primers provided the estimates of nucleated cell counts. Using immunoSEQ multiplex PCR, the repertoire was profiled, and TCRdb retains in-frame clones only, with some absent. D and trimming come from the DNA, and the V and J calls and clone size come from that table. The sample lists 100,000 or so clones; 80% were seen once. The J gene is TRBJ2-2, the V gene TRBV7-3, with 9 bases lining up with TRBD2. Specimen: peripheral blood. The receptor comes from a man in his 70s with active or convalescent COVID-19. In DNA form, the CDR3 reads TGTGCCAGCGGCATAGCGGGGGCGAACACCGGGGAGCTGTTTTTT. Protein: CASGIAGANTGELFF.